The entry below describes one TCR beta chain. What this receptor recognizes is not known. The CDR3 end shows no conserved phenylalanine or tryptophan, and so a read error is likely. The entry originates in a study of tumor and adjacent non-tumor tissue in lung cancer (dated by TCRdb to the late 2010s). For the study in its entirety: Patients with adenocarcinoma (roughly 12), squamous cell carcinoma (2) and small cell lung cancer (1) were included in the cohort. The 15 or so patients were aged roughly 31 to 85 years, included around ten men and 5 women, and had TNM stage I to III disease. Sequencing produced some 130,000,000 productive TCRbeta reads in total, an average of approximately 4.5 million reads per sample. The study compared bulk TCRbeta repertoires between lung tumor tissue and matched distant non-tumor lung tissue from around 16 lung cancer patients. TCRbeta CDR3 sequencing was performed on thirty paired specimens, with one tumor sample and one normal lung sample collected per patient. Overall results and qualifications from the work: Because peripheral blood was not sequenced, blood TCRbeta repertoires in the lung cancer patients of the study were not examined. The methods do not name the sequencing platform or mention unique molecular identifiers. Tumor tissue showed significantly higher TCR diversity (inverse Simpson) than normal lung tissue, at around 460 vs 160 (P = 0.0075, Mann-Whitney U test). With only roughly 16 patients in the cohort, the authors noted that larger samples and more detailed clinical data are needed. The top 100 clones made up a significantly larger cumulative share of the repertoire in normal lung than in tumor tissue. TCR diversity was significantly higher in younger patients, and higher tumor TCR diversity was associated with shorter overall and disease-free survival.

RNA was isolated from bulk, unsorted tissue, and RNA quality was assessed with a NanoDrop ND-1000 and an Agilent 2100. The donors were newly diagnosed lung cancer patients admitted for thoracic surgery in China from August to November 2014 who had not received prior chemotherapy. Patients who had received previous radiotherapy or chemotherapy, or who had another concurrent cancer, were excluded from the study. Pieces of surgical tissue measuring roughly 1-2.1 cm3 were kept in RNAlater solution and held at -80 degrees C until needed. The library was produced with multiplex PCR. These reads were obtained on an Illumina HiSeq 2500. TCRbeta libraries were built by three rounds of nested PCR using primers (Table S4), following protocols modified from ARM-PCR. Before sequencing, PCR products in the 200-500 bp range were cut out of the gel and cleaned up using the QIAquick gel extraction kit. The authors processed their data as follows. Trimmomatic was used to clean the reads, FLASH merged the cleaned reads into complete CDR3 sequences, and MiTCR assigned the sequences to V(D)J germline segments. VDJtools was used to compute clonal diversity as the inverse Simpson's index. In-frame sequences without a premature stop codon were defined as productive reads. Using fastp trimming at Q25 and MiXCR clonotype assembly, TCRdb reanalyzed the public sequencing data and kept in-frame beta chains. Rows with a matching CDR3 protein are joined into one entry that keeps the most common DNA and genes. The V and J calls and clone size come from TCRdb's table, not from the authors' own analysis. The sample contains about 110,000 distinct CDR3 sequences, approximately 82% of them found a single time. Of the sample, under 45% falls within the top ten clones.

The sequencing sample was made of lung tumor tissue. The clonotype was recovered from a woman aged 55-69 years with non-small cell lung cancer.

The CDR3 has the sequence CSALKEAGHNQSQHL. In nucleotides, the sequence is TGCAGTGCTCTTAAGGAAGCCGGACACAATCAGTCCCAGCATCTT. The chain employs TRBV20-1 and TRBJ1-5; D gene: possibly TRBD1, on 5 matching bases. The CDR3 has 15 residues if both end residues are counted. CDR3 DNA is the only sequence kept; it has 45 bases, read in frame from the first base. CDR1 and CDR2 (DFQATT, SNEGSKA) derive from the germline V gene (reference sequence).